The clone carrying this TCR beta chain was recorded at least ten times. Its antigen is unidentified. Germline trimming cut 7 bases from V and 3 bases from J; bases unmatched to any gene: 7. Germline V gene sequence: CDR1 MNHNY, CDR2 SVGAGI (reference sequence). This CDR3 comprises 15 residues. This specimen comes from a study of blood T cells in healthy people across ages. The study drew donors from healthy Caucasian individuals in Russia aged roughly 6 to 90. Combining a sample-barcoded 5' primer with a J-beta primer mix, a second PCR ran for roughly 6 to 11 cycles. One entry per CDR3 protein results from TCRdb running MiXCR on the 5' RACE reads. The sample holds roughly 650,000 distinct CDR3 sequences, about 34% seen once. Broader study findings: Unsorted PBMCs prevented conclusive naive versus antigen-experienced comparison.

Sequenced sample: blood. V usage is TRBV6-6 and J usage is TRBJ2-5; 11 positions match TRBD2. The sequence derives from a woman aged 80 or over in good health. The CDR3 here is CASIPGTSGKETQYF. The CDR3 bases are TGTGCCAGCATCCCCGGGACTAGCGGTAAAGAGACCCAGTACTTC.